This section outlines one T cell receptor (beta chain) sequence together with its context. This specimen comes from a study of shared clonotypes between healthy human individuals. Deep level was the assay's run setting. Per the study methods: ImmunoSEQ output lacked quality scores and full-length reads, limiting matched filtering. Assay used: immunoSEQ multiplex PCR; TCRdb lists only in-frame clones, some missing. Clone size and V and J calls were adopted from that table, with D and trimming inferred from the DNA. The sample records 400,000 to 600,000 clones, 75% to 80% being singletons. The sample taken for sequencing was PBMCs. The clonotype comes from a woman between 35 and 50 years old in good health. Some clones in this sample may be carry-over from other donors' samples.

The CDR3: CASSLVQGATYEQYF. CDR3 in DNA: TGTGCCAGCAGCTTAGTACAGGGGGCGACCTACGAGCAGTACTTC. V and J are TRBV7-9 and TRBJ2-7; 9 positions match TRBD1. This CDR3 spans 15 amino acids. Germline loops: CDR1 SEHNR, CDR2 FQNEAQ (reference sequence). Losses at the gene ends were 1 base for V and 2 bases for J; bases not matched to a gene: 3.